This T cell receptor (beta chain) derives from a study of blood T cell repertoires in COVID-19. Germline V gene data show CDR1 as MNHEY and CDR2 as SVGAGI. Trimming removed 5 bases from V and 0 bases from J, with 11 bases in between. This CDR3 has 15 residues. Authors' processing steps: Counts of nucleated cells, estimated from reference gene primer amplification, were obtained. Only in-frame clones appear in the TCRdb table, and some are missing; sequencing was by immunoSEQ multiplex PCR. V and J calls plus clone size are reproduced from that table; the DNA served to infer D and trimming. The sample holds around 300,000 clones; approximately 82% are singletons and the top ten take 2.5% to 3.5%.

The rearrangement links TRBV6-5 to TRBJ1-5; D might be TRBD1 (5 bases). Sequenced sample: peripheral blood. This sequence originates from a man under 40 with active or convalescent COVID-19. CDR3 in amino acids: CASSQGIYSNQPQHF. CDR3 sequence (DNA): TGTGCCAGCAGTCAGGGCATCTATAGCAATCAGCCCCAGCATTTT.